These 7 T cell receptor beta chains came from one sample sequenced in a study of neoadjuvant anti-PD-1 for oral cavity cancer. Only in-frame clones appear in the TCRdb table, and some are missing; sequencing was by immunoSEQ multiplex PCR. The repertoire has about 81,000 clones, less than 85% of them found once; the top ten carry 3.1%. This material consisted of PBMCs, taken before nivolumab (anti-PD-1) treatment. Receptor source: a person between 40 and 79 years old with oral cavity squamous cell carcinoma.

For the CDR3, the DNA is TGTGCCATCAGTGATTCGACAGGGATGGGCTATGGCTACACCTTC. It is translated as CAISDSTGMGYGYTF. The gene calls are TRBV10-3 and TRBJ1-2; 7 nucleotides match TRBD1. Germline CDR1 and CDR2: ENHRY and SYGVKD. The CDR3 totals 15 residues. V lost 3 bases to trimming and J lost 4 bases; unmatched junction nucleotides: 8.

This chain joins TRBV6-1 and TRBJ1-4; D perhaps matches TRBD1 (5 bases). The CDR3 contains 13 residues. Trimming took 4 bases from V and 4 from J, leaving 7 bases between them. The germline gives CDR1 MNHNS, CDR2 SASEGT. The CDR3 sequence: CASSVGVNEKLFF. The CDR3 DNA is TGTGCCAGCAGTGTGGGGGTTAATGAAAAACTGTTTTTT.

The chain joins TRBV7-2 to TRBJ1-2, with D unclear. Germline V gene lookup returns CDR1 SGHTA and CDR2 FQGNSA. The CDR3 runs to 14 residues. Trimming took 5 bases from V and 8 from J, leaving 18 bases between them. The chain's CDR3 is CASSPDGNVQGYTF. CDR3 bases: TGTGCCAGCAGCCCGGACGGGAACGTTCAAGGCTACACCTTC.

The genes are TRBV19 and TRBJ2-5; possible D gene TRBD1, 6 bases. Looked up from germline, CDR1 is LNHDA and CDR2 is SQIVND (reference sequence). The CDR3 consists of 15 residues. Trimming pared 5 bases from V and 1 base from J, leaving 14 bases between. In DNA form, the CDR3 reads TGTGCCAGTAGTCCCCTCAGGGGAGCCCAAGAGACCCAGTACTTC. Protein sequence: CASSPLRGAQETQYF.

The chain links TRBV7-2 to TRBJ1-1, with no clear D. The CDR3 loop spans 13 amino acids. Trimming removed 4 bases at V and 0 bases at J, with 6 bases between. Germline assignment: CDR1 SGHTA and CDR2 FQGNSA. The CDR3 protein is CASSSGMNTEAFF. DNA for the CDR3: TGTGCCAGCAGCTCCGGGATGAACACTGAAGCTTTCTTT.

CDR3 bases: TGTGCCATCAGTGAGTCGAGGCAGAGCTCCTACAATGAGCAGTTCTTC. Translated: CAISESRQSSYNEQFF. The chain is built from TRBV10-3 and TRBJ2-1; no reliable D call. From germline, CDR1 is ENHRY and CDR2 SYGVKD. The CDR3 length is 16 residues. V was trimmed by 0 bases and J by 0 bases, leaving 9 bases between them.

The CDR3 reads CAISEPGLDGYEQYF. DNA for the CDR3: TGTGCCATCAGTGAGCCGGGACTAGACGGCTACGAGCAGTACTTC. The chain joins TRBV10-3 to TRBJ2-7; 8 bases map to TRBD2. Germline lookup yields CDR1 ENHRY and CDR2 SYGVKD. CDR3 size: 15 residues. The J segment lost 3 bases and the V segment lost 2 bases, leaving 6 bases of the junction unmatched.